This TCR beta chain came from a study of PD-L1 blockade in urothelial cancer. As for the study in general: A median of roughly 150,000 T cells was found in the blood samples.

The time point was: pretreatment peripheral blood. The patients had locally advanced or metastatic urothelial carcinoma. The authors spiked synthetic TCR analog templates into each PCR. Repertoires were generated with immunoSEQ multiplex PCR, while TCRdb's copy carries only in-frame clones and drops some. The sample includes around 130,000 clones, less than 85% of them seen just once. V gave up 8 bases and J gave up 2 bases, with 9 bases separating them. The CDR3 contains 12 residues. Germline CDR1 MNHNY, CDR2 SVGAGI (reference sequence). The chain uses TRBV6-6 and TRBJ1-2; D unclear. The sample in question was PBMCs, obtained around atezolizumab (anti-PD-L1) treatment. The receptor was derived from a middle-aged man with urothelial cancer. For the CDR3, the DNA is TGTGCCAGCCGTGGCATCAACTATGGCTACACCTTC. It is translated as CASRGINYGYTF.